This T cell receptor (beta chain) was identified during a study of cytomegalovirus exposure and HLA in healthy donors. Findings and caveats of the study: Sequencing had likely introduced a cluster of highly shared sequence variants as an artifact. Sequencing depth across donors, presence/absence analyses assumed, was roughly uniform. The classifier reportedly diagnosed cytomegalovirus status with high sensitivity and specificity. According to a later analysis, donors in an Asian-associated ancestry cluster reportedly had fewer N-insertions than the 666-donor mean.

With regard to this clone: What it binds is unknown.

60 Vbeta and 13 Jbeta primers were used in PCR. Profiling relied on immunoSEQ multiplex PCR, and the TCRdb table lists in-frame clones only, not all of them. The sample consists of about 120,000 clones, about 83% of them appearing once. V lost 1 base, J lost 0 bases, and 22 bases lay in between. The CDR3 is 19 residues long. CDR1 SGHRS and CDR2 YFSETQ come from the germline V gene. The J gene is TRBJ1-2, the V gene TRBV5-1, with D perhaps matching TRBD1 (5 bases). What was sequenced was PBMCs. The TCR sequence derives from a woman aged 40 to 50 in good health and CMV-seropositive. The CDR3: CASSLFPGGGNDPNYGYTF. The CDR3 nucleotides are TGCGCCAGCAGCTTGTTCCCGGGGGGAGGGAACGATCCTAACTATGGCTACACCTTC.